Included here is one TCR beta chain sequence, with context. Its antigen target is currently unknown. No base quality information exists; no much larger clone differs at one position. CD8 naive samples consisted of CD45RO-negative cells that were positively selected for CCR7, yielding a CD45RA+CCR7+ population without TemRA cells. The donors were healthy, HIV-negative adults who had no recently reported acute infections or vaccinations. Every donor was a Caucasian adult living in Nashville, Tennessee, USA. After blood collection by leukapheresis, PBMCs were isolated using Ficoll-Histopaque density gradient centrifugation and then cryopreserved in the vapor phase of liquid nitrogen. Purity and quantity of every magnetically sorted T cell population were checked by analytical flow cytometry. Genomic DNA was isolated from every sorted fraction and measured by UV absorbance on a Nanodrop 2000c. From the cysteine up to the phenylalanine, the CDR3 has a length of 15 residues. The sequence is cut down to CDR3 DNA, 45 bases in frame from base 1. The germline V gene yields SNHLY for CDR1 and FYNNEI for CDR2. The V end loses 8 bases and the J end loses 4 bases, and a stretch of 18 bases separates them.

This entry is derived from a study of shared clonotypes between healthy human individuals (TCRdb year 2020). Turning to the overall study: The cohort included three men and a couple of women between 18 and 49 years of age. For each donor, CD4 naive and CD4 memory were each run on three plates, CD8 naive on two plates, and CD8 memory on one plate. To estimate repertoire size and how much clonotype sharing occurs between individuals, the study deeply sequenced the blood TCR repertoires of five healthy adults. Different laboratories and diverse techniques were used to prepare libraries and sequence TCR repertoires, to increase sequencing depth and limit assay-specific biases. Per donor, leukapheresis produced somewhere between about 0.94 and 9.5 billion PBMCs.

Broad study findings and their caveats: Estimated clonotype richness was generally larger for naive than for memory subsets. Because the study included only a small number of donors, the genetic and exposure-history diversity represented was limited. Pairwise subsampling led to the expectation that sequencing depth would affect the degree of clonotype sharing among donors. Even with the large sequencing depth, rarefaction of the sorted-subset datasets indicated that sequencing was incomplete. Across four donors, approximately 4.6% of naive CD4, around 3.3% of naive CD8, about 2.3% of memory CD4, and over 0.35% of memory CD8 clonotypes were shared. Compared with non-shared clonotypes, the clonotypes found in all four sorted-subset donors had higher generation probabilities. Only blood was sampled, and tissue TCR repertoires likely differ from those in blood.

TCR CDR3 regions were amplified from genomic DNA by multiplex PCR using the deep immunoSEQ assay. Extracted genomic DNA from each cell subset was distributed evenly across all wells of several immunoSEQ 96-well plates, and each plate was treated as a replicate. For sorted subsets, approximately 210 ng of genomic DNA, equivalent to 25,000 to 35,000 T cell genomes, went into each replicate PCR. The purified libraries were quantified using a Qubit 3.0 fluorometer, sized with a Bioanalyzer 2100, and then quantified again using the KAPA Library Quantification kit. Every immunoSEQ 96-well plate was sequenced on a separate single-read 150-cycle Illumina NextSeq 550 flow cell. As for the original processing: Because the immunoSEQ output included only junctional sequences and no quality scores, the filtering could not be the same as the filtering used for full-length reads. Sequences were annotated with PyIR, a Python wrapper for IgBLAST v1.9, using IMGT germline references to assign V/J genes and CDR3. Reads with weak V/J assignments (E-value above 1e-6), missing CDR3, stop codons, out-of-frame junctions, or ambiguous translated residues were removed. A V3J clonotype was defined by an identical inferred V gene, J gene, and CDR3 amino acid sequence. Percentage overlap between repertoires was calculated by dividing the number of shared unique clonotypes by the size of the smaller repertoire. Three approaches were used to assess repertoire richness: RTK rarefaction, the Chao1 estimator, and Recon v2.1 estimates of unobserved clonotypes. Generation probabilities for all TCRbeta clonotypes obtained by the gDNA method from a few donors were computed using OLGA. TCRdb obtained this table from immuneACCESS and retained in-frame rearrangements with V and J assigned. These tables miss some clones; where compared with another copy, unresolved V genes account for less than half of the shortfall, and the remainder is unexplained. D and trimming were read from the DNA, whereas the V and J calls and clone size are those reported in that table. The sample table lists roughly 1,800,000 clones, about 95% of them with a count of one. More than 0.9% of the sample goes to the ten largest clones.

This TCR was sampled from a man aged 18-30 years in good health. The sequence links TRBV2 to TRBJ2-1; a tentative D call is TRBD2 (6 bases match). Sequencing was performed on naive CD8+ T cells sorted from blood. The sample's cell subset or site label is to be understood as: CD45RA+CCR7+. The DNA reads TGTGCCAGCGGAAGTGGAGGGAGTGGGTACAATGAGCAGTTCTTC. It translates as CASGSGGSGYNEQFF.